The 21 T cell receptor beta chains below all came from one sample that was sequenced in a study of metastatic and nonmetastatic thyroid tumors. TCRdb reanalyzed the PCR reads with MiXCR. The data show 20,000 to 30,000 clones, more than 25% seen once. All patients were untreated before thyroid surgery. Sequencing input: blood. All receptors derive from a female donor with papillary thyroid cancer or a benign thyroid nodule (not recorded which). Some clones in this sample may be carry-over from other donors' samples.

In its sample, this clone was seen a few times. The chain has TRBV7-8 and TRBJ1-1; D not resolved. Trimming removed 4 bases at V and 6 bases at J, with 9 bases between. This CDR3 is built from 12 residues. Germline loops: CDR1 SGHVS, CDR2 FQNEAQ. The CDR3 DNA reads as TGTGCCAGCAGCTCGGTAGGCGCTGAAGCTTTCTTT. It encodes CASSSVGAEAFF.

At least ten counts were recorded for this clone. A read error is possible here, since a much larger clone lies one base away. The chain recombines TRBV10-2 with TRBJ1-6; a weak D match, TRBD1 (6 bases). Trimming removed 11 bases at V and 12 bases at J, with 20 bases between. There are 13 residues in the CDR3. CDR1 is WSHSY and CDR2 is SAAADI in the germline V gene. The CDR3 reads CAACPAGAEPLHF. CDR3 DNA: TGCGCCGCCTGCCCGGCGGGGGCTGAACCCCTCCACTTT.

For this clone: An end of the junction does not agree with germline; a read error may underlie this. The chain employs TRBV2 and TRBJ1-1; 8 nucleotides match TRBD1. The CDR3 spans 15 residues. CDR1 SNHLY and CDR2 FYNNEI come from the germline V gene. In DNA, the CDR3 is TGTGCCAGCAGAGAACAGGGGGTGGTGAATACTGAAGCTTTCTTT. This codes for CASREQGVVNTEAFF.

This clone was picked up a small number of times. CDR3 amino acids: CASSRLPGTESYGYTF. CDR3 coding DNA: TGTGCCAGCTCACGATTACCCGGGACAGAGAGTTATGGCTACACCTTC. The V and J genes are TRBV6-1 and TRBJ1-2; 7 bases fit TRBD1. Germline CDR1 is MNHNS and CDR2 is SASEGT. This CDR3 comprises 16 residues. Germline trimming cut 8 bases from V and 5 bases from J; bases unmatched to any gene: 17.

This clone was seen a handful of times. The chain has TRBV12-3 or TRBV12-4 and TRBJ2-1; D assignment may be TRBD1 or TRBD2 (5 bases each). V was cut by 3 bases and J by 6 bases, with 21 bases left in between. The CDR3 has 17 amino acids. This CDR3 reads CASSLGPSMRLVNEQFF. DNA of the CDR3: TGTGCCAGCAGTTTGGGACCAAGCATGAGGTTGGTCAATGAGCAGTTCTTC.

The chain couples TRBV20-1 to TRBJ2-3, with D uncertain. This CDR3 region has 14 residues. Per germline, CDR1 DFQATT and CDR2 SNEGSKA (reference sequence). Trimming took off 6 bases at V and 0 bases at J, with 13 bases between the two ends. CDR3: CSAPNAASTDTQYF. The CDR3, as DNA: TGCAGTGCGCCCAATGCGGCTAGCACAGATACGCAGTATTTT.

This clone occurred a few times. J is TRBJ1-1 and V is TRBV10-1, with TRBD1 matching 7 bases. The CDR3 covers 15 residues. Trimming took 11 bases from V and 0 from J; bases not matched to a gene: 12. Per germline, CDR1 WNHNN and CDR2 SYGVQD (reference sequence). CDR3 in DNA: TGCGCCGGGTCCGGGACAGATTTTTTGAACACTGAAGCTTTCTTT. Protein product: CAGSGTDFLNTEAFF.

The chain recombines TRBV7-6 with TRBJ2-1, with 7 bases identical to TRBD2. CDR1 is SGHVS, CDR2 FNYEAQ, per germline. The CDR3 has 12 residues. With 5 bases clipped from V and 9 bases from J, the junction kept 4 bases outside the gene matches. CDR3 loop: CASSPTSREQFF. The CDR3 coding sequence is TGTGCCAGCAGCCCGACTAGCCGTGAGCAGTTCTTC.

The rearrangement joins TRBV6-4 to TRBJ1-2; D might be TRBD1 (6 bases). Germline loops: CDR1 MRHNA, CDR2 SNTAGT. The CDR3 runs 14 residues. Trimming pared 3 bases from V and 9 bases from J, leaving 17 bases between. CDR3: CASSEMGAFGRYTF. The DNA for the CDR3 is TGTGCCAGCAGTGAAATGGGGGCCTTCGGTCGCTACACCTTC.

The V call is TRBV11-2, the J call TRBJ2-7; 9 bases map to TRBD1. The CDR3 has 15 amino acids. V lost 4 bases and J lost 4; bases outside the gene matches: 8. Germline CDR1 and CDR2: SGHAT and FQNNGV. CDR3 loop: CASSSIQGARYEQYF. The CDR3 nucleotides are TGTGCCAGCAGCTCGATACAGGGGGCGCGTTACGAGCAGTACTTC. Looking up the rest from reference TRBV11-2 and TRBJ2-7 gives the full variable domain: EAGVAQSPRYKIIEKRQSVAFWCNPISGHATLYWYQQILGQGPKLLIQFQNNGVVDDSQLPKDRFSAERLKGVDSTLKIQPAKLEDSAVYLCASSSIQGARYEQYFGPGTRLTVT.

This clone is medium-sized (0.01 to 0.1%) by share. J is TRBJ2-7 and V is TRBV18, with D perhaps matching TRBD1 (5 bases). V lost 0 bases and J 0 bases, leaving 6 bases between the germline ends. CDR1 KGHSH and CDR2 LQKENI come from the germline V gene. There are 14 residues in the CDR3. Here the CDR3 reads CASSPPDNSYEQYF. The CDR3 coding sequence is TGTGCCAGCTCACCACCGGACAACTCCTACGAGCAGTACTTC. The entire variable domain, with the rest obtained from reference TRBV18 and TRBJ2-7, is as follows: NAGVMQNPRHLVRRRGQEARLRCSPMKGHSHVYWYRQLPEEGLKFMVYLQKENIIDESGMPKERFSAEFPKEGPSILRIQQVVRGDSAAYFCASSPPDNSYEQYFGPGTRLTVT.

This clone was detected ten times or more. The V gene is TRBV5-1, the J gene TRBJ1-1; TRBD1 agrees at 8 bases. With 4 bases clipped from V and 4 bases from J, the junction kept 3 bases outside the gene matches. CDR1 SGHRS and CDR2 YFSETQ come from the germline V gene. The CDR3 length is 13 residues. CDR3 DNA: TGCGCCAGCAGCAGAACAGGGGGCACTGAAGCTTTCTTT. Its translation is CASSRTGGTEAFF.

This clone has at least ten counts. The chain recombines TRBV5-4 with TRBJ2-1; perhaps TRBD1 as D (5 bases). Germline lookup yields CDR1 SGHNT and CDR2 YYREEE (reference sequence). This CDR3 contains 15 residues. V gave up 3 bases and J gave up 6 bases, with 16 bases separating them. The DNA of the CDR3 is TGTGCCAGCAGCTCAACAGGTAGCCGGAGCAATGAGCAGTTCTTC. Protein: CASSSTGSRSNEQFF.

CDR3 nucleotide sequence: TGTGCCAGCAGTTTATGGGACAGCACAGATACGCAGTATTTT. It is translated as CASSLWDSTDTQYF. This chain uses TRBV28 with TRBJ2-3; D not certain. CDR1 is MDHEN, CDR2 SYDVKM, per germline. CDR3 length: 14 residues. V was shortened by 0 bases and J by 0 bases, with 4 bases between the two germline ends.

This clone is labeled medium-sized. The chain has TRBV5-1 and TRBJ1-1; weak D call: TRBD1 (5 bases). CDR1 is SGHRS and CDR2 is YFSETQ in the germline V gene. The CDR3 length is 15 residues. V dropped 3 bases and J dropped 6 bases, with 18 bases sitting between them. CDR3 nucleotides: TGCGCCAGCAGCTCGAGAAGTCAGGGTAATTCTGAAGCTTTCTTT. Protein sequence: CASSSRSQGNSEAFF.

This chain joins TRBV20-1 and TRBJ2-4; a possible D gene is TRBD2 (7 bases). Trimming shortened V by 4 bases and J by 8 bases, and 21 bases separated the two germline ends. The V gene's germline CDR1 is DFQATT and CDR2 SNEGSKA (reference sequence). This CDR3 region has 15 residues. The CDR3 spells CSANTTRQGRDIQYF. Here the CDR3 DNA reads TGCAGTGCTAACACGACTCGGCAGGGGAGGGACATTCAGTACTTC.

This clone was found a few times. The CDR3 loop is CASSSDSYGPSHGQHF. CDR3 sequence (DNA): TGTGCCAGCAGTTCGGACTCCTACGGGCCCTCCCACGGCCAGCATTTT. V gene TRBV28 combines with J gene TRBJ1-5; D not certain. This CDR3 region has 16 residues. Germline CDR1 is MDHEN and CDR2 is SYDVKM. The V end lost 4 bases, the J end lost 12 bases, and 25 bases lay between the germline ends.

To note about this clone: A read error may produce the germline difference seen at one junction end. The chain recombines TRBV12-3 or TRBV12-4 with TRBJ2-1; the D call may be TRBD1 or TRBD2 (5 bases each). The CDR3 totals 13 residues. The CDR3 DNA reads TGTGCCAGCAGTTTTGGGGAGAGGGGTGAGCAATTCTTC. Its translation is CASSFGERGEQFF.

The rearrangement links TRBV20-1 to TRBJ2-1; D not resolved. CDR1 and CDR2 from the germline V gene are DFQATT and SNEGSKA (reference sequence). The CDR3 runs to 12 residues. The V gene lost 5 bases and the J gene lost 4 bases, with 9 bases spanning the gap. The DNA of the CDR3 is TGCAGTGCTTACTCCGATTACAATGAGCAGTTCTTC. Encoded protein: CSAYSDYNEQFF.

By frequency in the sample, this clone is medium-sized. A read error may produce the germline difference seen at one junction end. CDR3 DNA sequence: TGTGCCAGCAGCCTTAAGGGGCCAGAGGGGTTT. Residues: CASSLKGPEGF. The J gene is TRBJ1-3, the V gene TRBV12-3 or TRBV12-4, with D maybe TRBD1 (5 bases). This CDR3 spans 11 amino acids.

At least ten counts were recorded for this clone. One end of the junction does not line up with germline, which may come from a read error. The V gene is TRBV20-1, the J gene TRBJ1-4, with 11 nucleotides matching TRBD1. This CDR3 spans 17 amino acids. Per germline, CDR1 DFQATT and CDR2 SNEGSKA (reference sequence). In DNA, the CDR3 is TGCAGTGCGAGAGGACAGGGGGCTATTTCGACTAATGAAAAACTGTTTTTT. Encoded protein: CSARGQGAISTNEKLFF.